The T cell receptor (beta chain) described here comes from a study of blood T cell repertoires in COVID-19. Study at large: PBMCs, B-cell-depleted T cells, or T cells provided the cDNA or gDNA that made up the material.

There are 16 residues in the CDR3. Germline V CDR1 and CDR2: ENHRY, SYGVKD. J was trimmed by 3 bases and V by 3 bases; bases with no gene match: 4. In the original workflow: The assay estimated nucleated cells by amplifying reference gene primers. Profiling relied on immunoSEQ multiplex PCR, and the TCRdb table lists in-frame clones only, not all of them. D and trimming were read from the DNA, whereas the V and J calls and clone size are those reported in that table. The table includes hundreds of thousands of clones, approximately 85% detected once. The rearrangement joins TRBV10-3 to TRBJ2-2; 10 bases align to TRBD2. Input material: peripheral blood. This clonotype was obtained from a man aged 40-49 years with acute or convalescent COVID-19. The CDR3 nucleotides are TGTGCCATCAGTGAAATAAGCGGGGGGGACACCGGGGAGCTGTTTTTT. It encodes CAISEISGGDTGELFF.